This paragraph covers one T cell receptor beta chain sequence. Its target is not known. This record comes from a study of T cell repertoires in cytomegalovirus infection. Overall study context: CMV epitopes used comprised recently identified HLA-C-restricted ones and well-studied HLA-B-restricted ones. Both CMV infection and a matching HLA type were indicated by public TCR beta signatures. Broader study findings: Clonotype analysis showed dominance of the ex vivo response by HLA-C-restricted CMV-specific TCR beta clonotypes. Summed public TCR beta family frequency identified CMV carriers bearing the relevant HLA.

Between the trimmed V and J ends, which lost 4 bases and 7 bases, there was a span of 17 bases. This CDR3 is 15 amino acids long. Germline values: CDR1 MDHEN, CDR2 SYDVKM. TCRdb re-analysed the reads in MiXCR, keeping a single row per CDR3 protein. This sample has about 500,000 distinct CDR3 sequences, with about 33% found just once. The sample consisted of cultured PBMCs, taken from culture after CMV antigen stimulation. This sequence was found in a human donor in good health (CMV status not recorded). Some clones in this sample may be carry-over from other donors' samples. The chain is built from TRBV28 and TRBJ1-5, with a tentative D call TRBD1 (5 bases). The CDR3 DNA sequence: TGTGCCAGCAGTTCAGACGGGGGTCTGAGGCAGCCCCAGCATTTT. Translated, it gives CASSSDGGLRQPQHF.